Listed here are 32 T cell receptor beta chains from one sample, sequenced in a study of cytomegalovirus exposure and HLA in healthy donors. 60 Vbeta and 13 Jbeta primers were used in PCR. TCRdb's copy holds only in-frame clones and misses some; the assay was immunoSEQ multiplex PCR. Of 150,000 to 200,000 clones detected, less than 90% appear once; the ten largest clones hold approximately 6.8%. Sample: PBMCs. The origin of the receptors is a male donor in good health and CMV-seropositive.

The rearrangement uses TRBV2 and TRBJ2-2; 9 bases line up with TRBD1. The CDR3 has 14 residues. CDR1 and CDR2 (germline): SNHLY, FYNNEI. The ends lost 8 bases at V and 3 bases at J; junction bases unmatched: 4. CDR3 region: CASGDRADTGELFF. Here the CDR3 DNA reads TGTGCCAGCGGGGACAGGGCGGACACCGGGGAGCTGTTTTTT.

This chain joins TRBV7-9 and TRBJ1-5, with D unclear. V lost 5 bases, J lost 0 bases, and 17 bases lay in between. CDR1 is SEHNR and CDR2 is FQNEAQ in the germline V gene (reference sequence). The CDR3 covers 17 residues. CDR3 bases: TGTGCCAGCAGCCCTTTTCCAGGATGGAATAGCAATCAGCCCCAGCATTTT. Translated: CASSPFPGWNSNQPQHF.

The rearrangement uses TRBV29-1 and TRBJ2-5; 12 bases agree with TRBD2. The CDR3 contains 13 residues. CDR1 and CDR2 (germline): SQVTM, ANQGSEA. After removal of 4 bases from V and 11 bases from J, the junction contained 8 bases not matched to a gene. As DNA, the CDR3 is TGCAGCGTTGGGACTAGCGGGAATTGGGAGCAGTACTTC. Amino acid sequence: CSVGTSGNWEQYF.

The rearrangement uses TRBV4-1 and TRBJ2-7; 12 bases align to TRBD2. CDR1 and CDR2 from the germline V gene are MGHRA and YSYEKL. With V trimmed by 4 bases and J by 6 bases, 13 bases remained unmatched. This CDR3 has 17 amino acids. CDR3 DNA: TGCGCCAGCAGCCCGGGGGAGACTAGCGGGAGCTGGGGCGAGCAGTACTTC. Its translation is CASSPGETSGSWGEQYF.

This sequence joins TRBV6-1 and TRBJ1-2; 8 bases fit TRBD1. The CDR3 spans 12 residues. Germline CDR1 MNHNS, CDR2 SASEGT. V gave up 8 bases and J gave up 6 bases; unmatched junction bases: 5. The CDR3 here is CASHTGGDGYTF. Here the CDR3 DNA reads TGTGCCAGCCATACAGGGGGGGATGGCTACACCTTC.

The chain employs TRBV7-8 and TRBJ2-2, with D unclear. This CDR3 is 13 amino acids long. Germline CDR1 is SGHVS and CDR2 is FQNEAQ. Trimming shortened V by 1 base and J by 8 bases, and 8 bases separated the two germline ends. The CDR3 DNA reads TGTGCCAGCAGCTTAGACCCCGGGGGGGAGCTGTTTTTT. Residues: CASSLDPGGELFF.

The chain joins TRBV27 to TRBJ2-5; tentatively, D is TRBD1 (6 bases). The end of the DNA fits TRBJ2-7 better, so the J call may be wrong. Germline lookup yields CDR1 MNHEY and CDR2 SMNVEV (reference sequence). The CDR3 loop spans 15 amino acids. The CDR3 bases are TGTGCCAGCAGTGCCCCAGGGGAAGGCTACTACGAGCAGTACTTC. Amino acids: CASSAPGEGYYEQYF.

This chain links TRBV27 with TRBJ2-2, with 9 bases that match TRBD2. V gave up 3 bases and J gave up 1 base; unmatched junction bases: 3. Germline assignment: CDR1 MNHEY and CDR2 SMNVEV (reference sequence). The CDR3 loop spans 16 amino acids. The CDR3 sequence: CASSLLAGVNTGELFF. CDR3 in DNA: TGTGCCAGCAGTTTGTTAGCGGGAGTGAACACCGGGGAGCTGTTTTTT.

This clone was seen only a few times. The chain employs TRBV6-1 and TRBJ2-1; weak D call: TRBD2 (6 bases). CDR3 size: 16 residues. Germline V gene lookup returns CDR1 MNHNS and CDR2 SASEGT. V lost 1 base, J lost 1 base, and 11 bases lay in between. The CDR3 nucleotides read TGTGCCAGCAGTGAAGTCGGGGGTCCTTCCTACAATGAGCAGTTCTTC. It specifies CASSEVGGPSYNEQFF.

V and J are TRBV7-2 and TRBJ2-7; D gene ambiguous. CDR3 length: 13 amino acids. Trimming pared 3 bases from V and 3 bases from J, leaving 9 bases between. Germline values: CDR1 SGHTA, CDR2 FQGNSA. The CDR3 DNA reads TGTGCCAGCAGCTTGACTCCTTTCTACGAGCAGTACTTC. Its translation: CASSLTPFYEQYF.

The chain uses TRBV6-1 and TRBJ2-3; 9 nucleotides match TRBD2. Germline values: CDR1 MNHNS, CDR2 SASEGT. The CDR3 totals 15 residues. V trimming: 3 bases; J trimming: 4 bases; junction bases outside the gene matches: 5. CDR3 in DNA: TGTGCCAGCAGTGAGGCTAGCGGGGACCCAGATACGCAGTATTTT. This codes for CASSEASGDPDTQYF.

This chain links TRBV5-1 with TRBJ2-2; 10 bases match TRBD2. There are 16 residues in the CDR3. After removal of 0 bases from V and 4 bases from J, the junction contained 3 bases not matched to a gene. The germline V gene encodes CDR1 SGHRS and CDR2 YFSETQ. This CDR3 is CASSLGLAGATGELFF. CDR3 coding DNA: TGCGCCAGCAGCTTGGGGCTAGCGGGAGCCACCGGGGAGCTGTTTTTT.

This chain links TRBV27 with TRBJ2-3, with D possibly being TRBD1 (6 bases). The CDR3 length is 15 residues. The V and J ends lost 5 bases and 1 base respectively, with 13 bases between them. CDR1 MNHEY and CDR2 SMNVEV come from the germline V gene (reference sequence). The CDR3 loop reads CASSGFGGGTDTQYF. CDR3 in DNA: TGTGCCAGCAGTGGGTTTGGGGGCGGCACAGATACGCAGTATTTT.

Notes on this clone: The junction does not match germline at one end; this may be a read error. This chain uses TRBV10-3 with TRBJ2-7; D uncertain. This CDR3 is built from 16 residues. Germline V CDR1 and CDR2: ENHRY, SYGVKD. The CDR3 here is CAISESLLNLTYGQYF. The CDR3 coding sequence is TGTGCCATCAGTGAGTCCCTGCTGAACCTTACGTACGGGCAGTACTTC.

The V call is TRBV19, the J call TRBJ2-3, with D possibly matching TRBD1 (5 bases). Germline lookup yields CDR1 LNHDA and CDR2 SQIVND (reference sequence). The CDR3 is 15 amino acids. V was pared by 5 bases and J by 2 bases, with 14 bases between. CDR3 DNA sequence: TGTGCCAGTAGTCCTACAGGATTGGTCACAGATACGCAGTATTTT. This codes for CASSPTGLVTDTQYF.

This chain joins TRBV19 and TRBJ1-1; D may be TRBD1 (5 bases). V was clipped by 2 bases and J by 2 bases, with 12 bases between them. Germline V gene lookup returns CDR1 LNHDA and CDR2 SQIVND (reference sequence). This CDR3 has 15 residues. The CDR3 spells CASSIWGGFNTEAFF. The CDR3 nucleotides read TGTGCCAGTAGTATATGGGGGGGGTTCAACACTGAAGCTTTCTTT.

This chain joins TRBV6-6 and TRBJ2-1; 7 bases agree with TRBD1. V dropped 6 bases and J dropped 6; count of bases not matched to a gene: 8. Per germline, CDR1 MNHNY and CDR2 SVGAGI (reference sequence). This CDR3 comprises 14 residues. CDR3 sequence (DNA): TGTGCCAGCAGGGCCAGACAGGGAATCAATGAGCAGTTCTTC. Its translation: CASRARQGINEQFF.

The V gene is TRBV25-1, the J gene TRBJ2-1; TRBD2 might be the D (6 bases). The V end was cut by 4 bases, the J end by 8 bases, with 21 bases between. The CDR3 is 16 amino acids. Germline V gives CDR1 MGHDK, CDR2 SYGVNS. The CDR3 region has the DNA TGTGCCAGCAGTGCATCCGGGACTTTCCGATTCGATGAGCAGTTCTTC. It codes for CASSASGTFRFDEQFF.

The CDR3 sequence: CASSFTSGRYEQYF. The CDR3 nucleotides are TGTGCCAGCAGCTTTACTAGCGGGAGGTACGAGCAGTACTTC. V usage is TRBV7-2 and J usage is TRBJ2-7, with TRBD2 identical over 12 bases. The trim removed 3 bases at V and 4 bases at J, leaving 1 base unmatched. CDR3 size: 14 residues. Germline CDR1 is SGHTA and CDR2 is FQGNSA.

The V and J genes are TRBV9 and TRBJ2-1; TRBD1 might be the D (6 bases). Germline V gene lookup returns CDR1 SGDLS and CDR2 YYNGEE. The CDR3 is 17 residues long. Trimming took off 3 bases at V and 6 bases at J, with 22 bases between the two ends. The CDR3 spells CASSGQLQGSGGNEQFF. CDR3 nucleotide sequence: TGTGCCAGCAGCGGCCAGCTGCAGGGGAGCGGTGGCAATGAGCAGTTCTTC.

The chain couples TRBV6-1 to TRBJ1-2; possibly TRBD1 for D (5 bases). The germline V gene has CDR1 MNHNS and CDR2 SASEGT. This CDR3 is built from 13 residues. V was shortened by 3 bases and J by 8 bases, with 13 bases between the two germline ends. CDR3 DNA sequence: TGTGCCAGCAGTGAGTTGTGGGGCCGGGGCTACACCTTC. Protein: CASSELWGRGYTF.

CDR3 nucleotides: TGTGCCAGCAGCTCAGGGACCTACGAGCAGTACTTC. Amino acid sequence: CASSSGTYEQYF. The rearrangement uses TRBV11-3 and TRBJ2-7, with a possible D match to TRBD1 (5 bases). This CDR3 has 12 amino acids. From germline, CDR1 is SGHNT and CDR2 YENEEA. With 4 bases removed from V and 2 bases from J, the gap between germline ends came to 6 bases.

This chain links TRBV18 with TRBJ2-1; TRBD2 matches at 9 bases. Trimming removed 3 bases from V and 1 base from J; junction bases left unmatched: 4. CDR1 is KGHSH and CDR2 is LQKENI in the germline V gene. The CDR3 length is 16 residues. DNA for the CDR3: TGTGCCAGCTCACCCCCCGCGGGGGGGTCCTACAATGAGCAGTTCTTC. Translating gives CASSPPAGGSYNEQFF.

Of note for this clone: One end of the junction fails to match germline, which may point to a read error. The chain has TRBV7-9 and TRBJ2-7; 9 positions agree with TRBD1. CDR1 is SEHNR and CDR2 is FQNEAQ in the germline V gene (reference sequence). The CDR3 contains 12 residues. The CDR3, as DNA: TGTTCCAGCAGAACAGGGGGCGGCGAGCAGTACTTC. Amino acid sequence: CSSRTGGGEQYF.

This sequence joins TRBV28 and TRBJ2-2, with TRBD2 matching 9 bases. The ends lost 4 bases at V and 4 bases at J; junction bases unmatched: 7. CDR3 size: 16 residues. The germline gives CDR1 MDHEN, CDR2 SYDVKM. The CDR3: CASSSVTSGSTGELFF. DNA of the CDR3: TGTGCCAGCAGTTCAGTGACTAGCGGATCCACCGGGGAGCTGTTTTTT.

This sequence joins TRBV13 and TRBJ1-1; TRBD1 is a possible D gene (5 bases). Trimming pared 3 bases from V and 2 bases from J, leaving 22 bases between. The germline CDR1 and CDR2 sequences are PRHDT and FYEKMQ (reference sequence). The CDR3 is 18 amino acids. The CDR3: CASSLIGGGGFLNTEAFF. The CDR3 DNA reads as TGTGCCAGCAGCTTGATTGGGGGGGGTGGCTTTCTTAACACTGAAGCTTTCTTT. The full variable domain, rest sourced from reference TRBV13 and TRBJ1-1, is AAGVIQSPRHLIKEKRETATLKCYPIPRHDTVYWYQQGPGQDPQFLISFYEKMQSDKGSIPDRFSAQQFSDYHSELNMSSLELGDSALYFCASSLIGGGGFLNTEAFFGQGTRLTVV.

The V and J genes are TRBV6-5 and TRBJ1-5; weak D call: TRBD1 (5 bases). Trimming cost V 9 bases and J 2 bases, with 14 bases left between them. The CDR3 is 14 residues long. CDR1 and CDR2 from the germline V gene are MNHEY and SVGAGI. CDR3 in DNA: TGTGCCAGGTGTGTCCAGGGTGGCAATCAGCCCCAGCATTTT. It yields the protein CARCVQGGNQPQHF.

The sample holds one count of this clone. The chain's CDR3 is CASSTGTSGLNEQFF. CDR3 coding DNA: TGTGCCAGCAGTACCGGGACTAGCGGTCTTAATGAGCAGTTCTTC. The chain combines TRBV9 with TRBJ2-1; TRBD2 agrees at 11 bases. Trimming took 5 bases from V and 7 from J; bases not matched to a gene: 8. Germline V gene lookup returns CDR1 SGDLS and CDR2 YYNGEE. The length of the CDR3 is 15 residues.

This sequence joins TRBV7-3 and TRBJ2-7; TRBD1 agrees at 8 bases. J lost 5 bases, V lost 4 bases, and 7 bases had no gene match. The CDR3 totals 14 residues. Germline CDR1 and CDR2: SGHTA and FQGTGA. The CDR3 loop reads CASSSGTGLNEQYF. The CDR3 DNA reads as TGTGCCAGCAGCTCCGGGACAGGTCTGAACGAGCAGTACTTC.

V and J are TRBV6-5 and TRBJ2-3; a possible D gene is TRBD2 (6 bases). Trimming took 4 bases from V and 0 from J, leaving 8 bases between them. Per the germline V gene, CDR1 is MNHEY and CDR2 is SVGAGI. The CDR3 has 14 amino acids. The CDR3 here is CASSFRESTDTQYF. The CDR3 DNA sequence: TGTGCCAGCAGTTTCCGGGAGAGCACAGATACGCAGTATTTT.

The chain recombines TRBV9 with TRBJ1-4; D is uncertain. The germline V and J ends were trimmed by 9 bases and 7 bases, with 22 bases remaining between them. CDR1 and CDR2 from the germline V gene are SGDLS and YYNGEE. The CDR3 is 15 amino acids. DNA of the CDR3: TGTGCCACCCTTGAGGGAGGGTGCTTTAGTGAAAAACTGTTTTTT. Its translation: CATLEGGCFSEKLFF.

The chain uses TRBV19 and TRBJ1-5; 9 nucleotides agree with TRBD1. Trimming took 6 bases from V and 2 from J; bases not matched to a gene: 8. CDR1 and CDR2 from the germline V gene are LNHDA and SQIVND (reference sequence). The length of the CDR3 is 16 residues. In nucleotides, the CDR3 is TGTGCCAGTAGGAGGGACAGGGAGGATCGCAATCAGCCCCAGCATTTT. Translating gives CASRRDREDRNQPQHF.